The 21 T cell receptor beta chains listed next were all sequenced from one sample in a study of beta chain features in type 1 diabetes. Notes on the study in general: For Type 1 diabetes patients, all four CD4+ subsets carried TCRB CDR3s that were moderately but significantly shorter.

Investigators reverse transcribed all isolated RNA, so they sequenced expressed TCRB transcripts. Repertoires were generated with immunoSEQ multiplex PCR, while TCRdb's copy carries only in-frame clones and drops some. The table includes about 640,000 clones, roughly an eighth detected once. Antigens of these TCRs are unknown. The source material was naive CD4+ T cells from blood. Receptors were obtained from a man aged 25-40 years with type 1 diabetes.

This chain connects TRBV11-1 to TRBJ2-7; D is unresolved. This CDR3 is built from 11 residues. Germline lookup yields CDR1 SGHAT and CDR2 FQDESV (reference sequence). Trimming removed 5 bases from V and 7 bases from J, with 9 bases in between. The CDR3 sequence is CASSHILEQYF. DNA of the CDR3: TGTGCCAGCAGCCACATCTTGGAGCAGTACTTC.

In this sample, this clone turned up a few times. The rearrangement links TRBV6-5 to TRBJ1-1, with TRBD1 matching over 9 bases. Germline CDR1 MNHEY, CDR2 SVGAGI. This CDR3 contains 15 residues. After removal of 0 bases from V and 4 bases from J, the junction contained 3 bases not matched to a gene. CDR3 sequence: CASSYSGQGSTEAFF. The CDR3 coding sequence is TGTGCCAGCAGTTACTCCGGACAGGGGAGCACTGAAGCTTTCTTT.

This clone was recorded a few times. The chain is built from TRBV29-1 and TRBJ2-1; unclear D gene. V dropped 7 bases and J dropped 8 bases, with 6 bases sitting between them. Per the germline V gene, CDR1 is SQVTM and CDR2 is ANQGSEA. The CDR3 contains 9 residues. CDR3 nucleotides: TGCAGCGCATCTGATGAGCAGTTCTTC. Residues: CSASDEQFF.

The chain couples TRBV6-5 to TRBJ2-1; D might be TRBD1 or TRBD2, each matching 6 bases. CDR3 size: 14 residues. Germline V gene data show CDR1 as MNHEY and CDR2 as SVGAGI. The ends were cut back, 4 bases at V and 6 bases at J, with 13 bases in the middle. The CDR3 here is CASSSTRGLNEQFF. As DNA, the CDR3 is TGTGCCAGCAGTTCCACACGGGGGCTCAATGAGCAGTTCTTC.

V usage is TRBV7-2 and J usage is TRBJ2-2; D possibly uses TRBD1 or TRBD2 (5 bases each). This CDR3 has 17 residues. The germline V and J ends were trimmed by 2 bases and 2 bases, with 15 bases remaining between them. Germline V gene sequence: CDR1 SGHTA, CDR2 FQGNSA. CDR3 protein: CASSLRAPGPNTGELFF. The CDR3 region has the DNA TGTGCCAGCAGCTTAAGAGCTCCGGGACCCAACACCGGGGAGCTGTTTTTT.

The chain employs TRBV6-6 and TRBJ1-4, with 7 bases matching TRBD1. J gave up 8 bases and V 6 bases, and 9 bases lay outside the gene matches. The CDR3 runs to 14 residues. Germline CDR1 and CDR2: MNHNY and SVGAGI (reference sequence). In DNA, the CDR3 is TGTGCCAGCAGACTTACAGGGGTCGGCGAAAAACTGTTTTTT. This translates into CASRLTGVGEKLFF.

This chain joins TRBV6-6 and TRBJ2-1, with D perhaps matching TRBD2 (6 bases). Trimming removed 6 bases from V and 14 bases from J, with 17 bases in between. The CDR3 loop spans 12 amino acids. Looked up from germline, CDR1 is MNHNY and CDR2 is SVGAGI (reference sequence). CDR3: CASSRGENGEFF. The DNA for the CDR3 is TGTGCCAGCAGCCGCGGGGAAAATGGGGAGTTCTTC.

Only a few counts were recorded for this clone. The genes are TRBV4-3 and TRBJ2-7; D gene uncertain. The CDR3 sequence is 13 residues long. Germline V gives CDR1 LGHNA, CDR2 YSLEER. The ends were cut back, 1 base at V and 4 bases at J, with 8 bases in the middle. CDR3 DNA: TGCGCCAGCAGCCAAGCGACGAGATACGAGCAGTACTTC. This gives the protein CASSQATRYEQYF.

This clone occurred a few times. Given the absence of the conserved phenylalanine or tryptophan at the CDR3 end, a read error is likely. No DNA is shown, since the ends of the CDR3 on it are uncertain; the CDR3 is the one TCRdb lists. This sequence joins TRBV30 and TRBJ2-3; the D call in the table, TRBD1, was not verified against the DNA. Germline lookup yields CDR1 GTSNPN and CDR2 SVGIG (reference sequence). 13 amino acids form the CDR3, both terminal residues included. CDR3 region: CAWSPPTSGGPFL.

This clone came up a few times. The V call is TRBV9, the J call TRBJ1-6; tentative D call: TRBD1 (5 bases). The CDR3 has 13 residues. Trimming took off 4 bases at V and 7 bases at J, with 9 bases between the two ends. Germline values: CDR1 SGDLS, CDR2 YYNGEE. The DNA of the CDR3 is TGTGCCAGCAGCAATAGACAGAATTCACCCCTCCACTTT. It translates to CASSNRQNSPLHF.

This clone was detected only a few times. The V gene is TRBV19, the J gene TRBJ2-1, with D perhaps matching TRBD1 (5 bases). Germline CDR1 is LNHDA and CDR2 is SQIVND (reference sequence). The CDR3 has 18 amino acids. Deletions cut 9 bases from V and 0 bases from J, with 24 bases between. The CDR3 bases are TGTGCCAGCACCGGGCAGGGCAACATCTATAGCTCCTACAATGAGCAGTTCTTC. Its protein product is CASTGQGNIYSSYNEQFF.

The V call is TRBV29-1, the J call TRBJ2-7; D perhaps matches TRBD2 (6 bases). Germline V gene sequence: CDR1 SQVTM, CDR2 ANQGSEA. Trimming took 6 bases from V and 6 from J, leaving 24 bases between them. This CDR3 comprises 15 residues. The CDR3 protein is CSVALKGRGVLEQYF. CDR3 DNA: TGCAGCGTGGCCCTCAAAGGTCGCGGGGTCCTCGAGCAGTACTTC.

This chain connects TRBV7-2 to TRBJ2-2; D could derive from TRBD1 or TRBD2 (5 bases each). Germline CDR1 is SGHTA and CDR2 is FQGNSA. The CDR3 runs 14 residues. V lost 10 bases and J 0 bases, leaving 12 bases between the germline ends. The CDR3 DNA reads TGTGCCACCAGATCGGGGCCGAACACCGGGGAGCTGTTTTTT. This codes for CATRSGPNTGELFF.

This clone occurred a few times. This chain connects TRBV2 to TRBJ1-5, with D perhaps TRBD1 (6 bases). V was trimmed by 5 bases and J by 6 bases, leaving 14 bases between them. Germline V gene data show CDR1 as SNHLY and CDR2 as FYNNEI. CDR3 length: 14 amino acids. DNA of the CDR3: TGTGCCAGCAGTTCCGACAGGTCGGGTCAGCCCCAGCATTTT. Amino acid sequence: CASSSDRSGQPQHF.

The V call is TRBV11-3, the J call TRBJ1-6, with D unresolved. This CDR3 region has 13 residues. The V gene's germline CDR1 is SGHNT and CDR2 YENEEA. Trimming took off 5 bases at V and 4 bases at J, with 6 bases between the two ends. The CDR3 is CASSGDYNSPLHF. The DNA for the CDR3 is TGTGCCAGCAGCGGCGATTATAATTCACCCCTCCACTTT. Looking up the rest from reference TRBV11-3 and TRBJ1-6 gives the full variable domain: EAGVVQSPRYKIIEKKQPVAFWCNPISGHNTLYWYLQNLGQGPELLIRYENEEAVDDSQLPKDRFSAERLKGVDSTLKIQPAELGDSAVYLCASSGDYNSPLHFGNGTRLTVT.

The gene calls are TRBV11-3 and TRBJ1-2; D gene uncertain. The CDR3 spans 14 residues. V lost 1 base to trimming and J lost 3 bases, with 9 bases between them. Germline V gives CDR1 SGHNT, CDR2 YENEEA. The CDR3 region is CASSLGQEHYGYTF. CDR3 nucleotides: TGTGCCAGCAGCTTAGGCCAGGAGCACTATGGCTACACCTTC.

This clone has more than one count but fewer than ten. The same CDR3 is also encoded by other DNA sequences in this sample. The V and J genes are TRBV7-2 and TRBJ2-5; D remains unclear. CDR3 length equals 13 residues. Germline CDR1 SGHTA, CDR2 FQGNSA. Trimming cost V 0 bases and J 3 bases, with 5 bases left between them. The CDR3: CASSLAREETQYF. Written as DNA, the CDR3 is TGTGCCAGCAGCTTAGCTAGAGAAGAGACCCAGTACTTC.

The chain joins TRBV7-3 to TRBJ2-7; D gene uncertain. Trimming removed 2 bases at V and 0 bases at J, with 11 bases between. The CDR3 is 15 residues long. CDR1 and CDR2 from the germline V gene are SGHTA and FQGTGA. CDR3 in amino acids: CASSLRPGSSYEQYF. CDR3 DNA: TGTGCCAGCAGCTTACGGCCCGGGTCCTCCTACGAGCAGTACTTC.

The chain recombines TRBV28 with TRBJ2-3; 10 nucleotides align to TRBD2. V lost 8 bases, J lost 9 bases, and 14 bases stayed unmatched. Per germline, CDR1 MDHEN and CDR2 SYDVKM. This CDR3 spans 15 amino acids. Here the CDR3 reads CASGPLQRGGRTQYF. CDR3 DNA: TGTGCCAGCGGGCCTCTCCAGCGGGGGGGCCGGACGCAGTATTTT.

The V call is TRBV9, the J call TRBJ2-2; 10 bases line up with TRBD1. The germline gives CDR1 SGDLS, CDR2 YYNGEE. With V trimmed by 4 bases and J by 7 bases, 7 bases remained unmatched. The CDR3 has 15 amino acids. The CDR3 sequence: CASSPPGTGVGELFF. Written as DNA, the CDR3 is TGTGCCAGCAGCCCGCCCGGGACAGGGGTCGGGGAGCTGTTTTTT.

V and J are TRBV5-5 and TRBJ2-1; D unclear. Looked up from germline, CDR1 is SGHKS and CDR2 is YYEKEE (reference sequence). V lost 4 bases and J 16 bases, leaving 21 bases between the germline ends. The CDR3 sequence is 13 residues long. In DNA, the CDR3 is TGTGCCAGCAGCGCCTGGCAGGAGAACCTGCACTTCTTC. Protein product: CASSAWQENLHFF.